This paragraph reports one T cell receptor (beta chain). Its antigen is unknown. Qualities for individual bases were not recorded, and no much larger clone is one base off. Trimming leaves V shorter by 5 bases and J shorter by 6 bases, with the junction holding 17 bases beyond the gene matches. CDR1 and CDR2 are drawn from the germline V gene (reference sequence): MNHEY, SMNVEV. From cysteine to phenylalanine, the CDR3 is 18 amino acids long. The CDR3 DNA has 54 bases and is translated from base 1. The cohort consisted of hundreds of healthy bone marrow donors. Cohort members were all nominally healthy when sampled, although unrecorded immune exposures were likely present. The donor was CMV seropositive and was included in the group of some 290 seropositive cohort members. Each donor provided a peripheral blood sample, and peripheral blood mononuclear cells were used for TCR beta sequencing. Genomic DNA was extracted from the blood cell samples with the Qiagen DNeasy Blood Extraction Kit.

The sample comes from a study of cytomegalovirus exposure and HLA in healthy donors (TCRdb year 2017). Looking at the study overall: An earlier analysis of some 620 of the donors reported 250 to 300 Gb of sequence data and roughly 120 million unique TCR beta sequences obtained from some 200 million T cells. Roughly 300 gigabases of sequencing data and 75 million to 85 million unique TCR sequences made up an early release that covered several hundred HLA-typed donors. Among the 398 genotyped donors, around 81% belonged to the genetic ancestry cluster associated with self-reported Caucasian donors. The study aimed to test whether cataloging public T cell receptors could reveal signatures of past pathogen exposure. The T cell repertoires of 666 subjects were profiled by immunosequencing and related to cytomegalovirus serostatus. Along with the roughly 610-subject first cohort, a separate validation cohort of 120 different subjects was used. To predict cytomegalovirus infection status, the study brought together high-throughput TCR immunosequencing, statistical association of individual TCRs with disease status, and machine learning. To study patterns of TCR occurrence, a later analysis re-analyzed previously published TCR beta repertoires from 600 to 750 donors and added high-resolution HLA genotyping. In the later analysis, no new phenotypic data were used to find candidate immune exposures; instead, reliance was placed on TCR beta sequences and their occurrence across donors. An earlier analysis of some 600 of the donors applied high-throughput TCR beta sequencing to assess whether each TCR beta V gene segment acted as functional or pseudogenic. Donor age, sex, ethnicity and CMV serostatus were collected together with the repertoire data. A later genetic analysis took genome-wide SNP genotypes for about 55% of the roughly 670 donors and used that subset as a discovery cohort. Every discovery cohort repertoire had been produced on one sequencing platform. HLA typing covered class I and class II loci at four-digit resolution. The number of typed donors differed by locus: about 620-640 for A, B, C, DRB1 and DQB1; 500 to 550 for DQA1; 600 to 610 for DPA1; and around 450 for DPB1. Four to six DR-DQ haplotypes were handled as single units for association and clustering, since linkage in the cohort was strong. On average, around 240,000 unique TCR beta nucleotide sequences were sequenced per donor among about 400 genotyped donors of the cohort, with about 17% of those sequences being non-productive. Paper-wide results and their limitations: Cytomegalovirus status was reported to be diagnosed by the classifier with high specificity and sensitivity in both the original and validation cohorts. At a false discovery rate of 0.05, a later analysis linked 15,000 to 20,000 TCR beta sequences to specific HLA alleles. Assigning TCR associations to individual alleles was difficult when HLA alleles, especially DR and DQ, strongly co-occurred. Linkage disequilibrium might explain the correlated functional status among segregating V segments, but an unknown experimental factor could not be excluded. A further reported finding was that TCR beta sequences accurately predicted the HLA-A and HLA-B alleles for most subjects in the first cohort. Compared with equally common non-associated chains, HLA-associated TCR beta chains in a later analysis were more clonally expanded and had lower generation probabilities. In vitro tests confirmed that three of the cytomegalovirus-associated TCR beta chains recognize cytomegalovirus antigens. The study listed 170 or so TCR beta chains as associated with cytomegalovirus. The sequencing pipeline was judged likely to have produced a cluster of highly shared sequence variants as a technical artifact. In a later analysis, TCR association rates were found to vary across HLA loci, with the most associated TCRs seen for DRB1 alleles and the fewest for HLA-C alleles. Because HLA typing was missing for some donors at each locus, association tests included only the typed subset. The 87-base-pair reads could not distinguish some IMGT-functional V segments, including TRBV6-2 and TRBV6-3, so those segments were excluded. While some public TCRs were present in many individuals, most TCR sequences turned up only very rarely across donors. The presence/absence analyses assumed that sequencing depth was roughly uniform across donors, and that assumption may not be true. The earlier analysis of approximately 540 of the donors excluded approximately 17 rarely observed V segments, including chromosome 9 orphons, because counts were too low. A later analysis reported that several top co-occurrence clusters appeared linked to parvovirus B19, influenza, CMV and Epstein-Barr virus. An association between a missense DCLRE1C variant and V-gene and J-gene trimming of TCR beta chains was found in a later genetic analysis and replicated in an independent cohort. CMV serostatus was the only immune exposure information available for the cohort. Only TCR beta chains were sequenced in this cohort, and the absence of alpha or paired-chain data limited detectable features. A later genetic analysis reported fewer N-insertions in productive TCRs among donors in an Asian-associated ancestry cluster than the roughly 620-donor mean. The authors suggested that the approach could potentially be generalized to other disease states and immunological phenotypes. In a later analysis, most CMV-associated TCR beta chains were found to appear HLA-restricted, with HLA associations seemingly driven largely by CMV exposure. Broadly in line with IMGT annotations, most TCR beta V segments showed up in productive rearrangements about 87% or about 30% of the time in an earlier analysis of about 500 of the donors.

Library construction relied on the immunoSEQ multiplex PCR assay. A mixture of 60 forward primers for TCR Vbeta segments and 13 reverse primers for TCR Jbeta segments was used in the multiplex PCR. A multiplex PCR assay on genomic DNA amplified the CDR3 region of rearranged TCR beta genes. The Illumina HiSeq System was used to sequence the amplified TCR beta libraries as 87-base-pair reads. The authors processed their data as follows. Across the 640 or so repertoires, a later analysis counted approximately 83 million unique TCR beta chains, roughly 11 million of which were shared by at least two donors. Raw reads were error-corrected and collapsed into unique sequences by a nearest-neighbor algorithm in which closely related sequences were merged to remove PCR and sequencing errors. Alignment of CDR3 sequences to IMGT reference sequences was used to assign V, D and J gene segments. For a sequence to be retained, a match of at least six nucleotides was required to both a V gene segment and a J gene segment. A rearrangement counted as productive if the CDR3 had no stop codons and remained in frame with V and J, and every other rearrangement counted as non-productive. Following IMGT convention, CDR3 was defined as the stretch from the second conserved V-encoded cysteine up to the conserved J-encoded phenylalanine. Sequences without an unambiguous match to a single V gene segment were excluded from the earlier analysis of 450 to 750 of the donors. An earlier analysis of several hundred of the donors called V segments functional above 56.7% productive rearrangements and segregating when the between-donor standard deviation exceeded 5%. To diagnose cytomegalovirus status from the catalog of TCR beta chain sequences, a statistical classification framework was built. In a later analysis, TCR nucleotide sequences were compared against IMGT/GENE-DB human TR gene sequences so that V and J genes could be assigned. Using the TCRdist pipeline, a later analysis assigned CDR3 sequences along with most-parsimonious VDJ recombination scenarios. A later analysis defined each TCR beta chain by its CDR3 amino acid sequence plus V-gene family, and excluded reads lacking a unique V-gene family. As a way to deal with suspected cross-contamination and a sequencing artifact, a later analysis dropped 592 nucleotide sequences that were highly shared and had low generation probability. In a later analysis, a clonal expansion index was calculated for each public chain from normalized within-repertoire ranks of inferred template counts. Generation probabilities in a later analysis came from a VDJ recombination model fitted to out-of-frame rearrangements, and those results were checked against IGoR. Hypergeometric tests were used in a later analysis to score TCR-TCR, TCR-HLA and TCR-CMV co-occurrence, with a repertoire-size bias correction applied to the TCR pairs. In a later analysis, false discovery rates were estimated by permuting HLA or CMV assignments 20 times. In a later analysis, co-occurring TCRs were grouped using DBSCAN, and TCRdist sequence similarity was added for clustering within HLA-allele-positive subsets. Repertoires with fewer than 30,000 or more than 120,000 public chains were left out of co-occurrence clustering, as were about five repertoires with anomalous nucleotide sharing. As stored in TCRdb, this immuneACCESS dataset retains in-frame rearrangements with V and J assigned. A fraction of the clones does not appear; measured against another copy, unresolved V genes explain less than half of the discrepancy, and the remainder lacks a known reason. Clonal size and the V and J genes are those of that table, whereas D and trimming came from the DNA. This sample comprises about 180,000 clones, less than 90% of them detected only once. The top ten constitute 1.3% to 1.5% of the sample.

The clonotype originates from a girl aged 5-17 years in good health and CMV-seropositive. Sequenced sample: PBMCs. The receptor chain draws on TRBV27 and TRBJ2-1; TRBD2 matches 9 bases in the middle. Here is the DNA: TGTGCCAGCAGTCGCGGGGGGGTTAGGGGGCAGGGGGGCAATGAGCAGTTCTTC. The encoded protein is CASSRGGVRGQGGNEQFF.